This T cell receptor (beta chain) emerged from a study of Ad26.COV2.S vaccination and SARS-CoV-2 variants. Findings and caveats of the study: Placebo recipients showed lower spike-specific TCR breadth than vaccinees.

Treatment: some 20 received Ad26.COV2.S at low or high dose, single or two shots; about 5 received placebo; per-sample allocation not given. It was on day 63 after the first vaccine or placebo injection that samples were taken. Clones were sequenced by immunoSEQ multiplex PCR, and TCRdb holds only the in-frame ones, with some missing. Of about 350,000 clones in the sample, around 88% were seen once. This clone was picked up one time. Its antigen is not identified. Germline V gene lookup returns CDR1 SGHTS and CDR2 YDEGEE. The CDR3 spans 13 residues. V lost 4 bases to trimming and J lost 0 bases, with 7 bases between them.

V is TRBV5-8 and J is TRBJ1-1; D uncertain. The sample was peripheral blood, taken in a trial of Ad26.COV2.S vaccine versus placebo. The TCR originated in a person between 18 and 60 years old who received the Ad26.COV2.S COVID-19 vaccine or a placebo. The CDR3 loop is CASSHRMNTEAFF. The CDR3 nucleotides are TGTGCCAGCAGCCATCGAATGAACACTGAAGCTTTCTTT.